This T cell receptor (beta chain) was sequenced during a study of technical replicates of blood from a few donors. The CDR3 sequence is 15 residues long. Germline CDR1 and CDR2: SGHTA and FQGNSA. V lost 2 bases, J lost 1 base, and 10 bases lay in between. Produced via immunoSEQ multiplex PCR; TCRdb's table is partial and in-frame only. The sample consists of approximately 75,000 clones, approximately 95% of them appearing once. The source material was T cells isolated from PBMCs. V gene TRBV7-2 combines with J gene TRBJ2-3; D is possibly TRBD2 (5 bases). The origin of this receptor is a human donor in good health. CDR3 sequence: CASSLQVGGTDTQYF. CDR3 bases: TGTGCCAGCAGCTTACAAGTGGGAGGCACAGATACGCAGTATTTT. Together with reference TRBV7-2 and TRBJ2-3, the CDR3 gives the full variable domain: GAGVSQSPSNKVTEKGKDVELRCDPISGHTALYWYRQSLGQGLEFLIYFQGNSAPDKSGLPSDRFSAERTGGSVSTLTIQRTQQEDSAVYLCASSLQVGGTDTQYFGPGTRLTVL.